Below, 7 T cell receptor beta chains from the same sample are listed, as sequenced in a study of T-cell reconstitution after alpha-beta-depleted transplantation in children. Researchers prepared the TCRbeta library using unique molecular identifiers, the study reports. In TCRdb, the PCR reads were re-called with MiXCR into one record per CDR3 protein. This sample carries about 610,000 distinct CDR3 sequences, 25% to 30% of them seen once, and the ten largest clones take 30% to 40%. The sequences come from PBMCs, collected before TCRalphabeta/CD19-depleted stem cell transplant. The receptors here all came from a boy younger than two with Wiskott-Aldrich syndrome, due to receive a stem cell transplant.

This clonotype came up a few times. The V gene is TRBV30, the J gene TRBJ1-1; tentatively, D is TRBD1 (5 bases). V was shortened by 5 bases and J by 5 bases, with 9 bases between the two germline ends. This CDR3 is 11 amino acids long. CDR1 GTSNPN and CDR2 SVGIG come from the germline V gene (reference sequence). DNA for the CDR3: TGTGCCTGGGGGCCAGGGACTGAAGCTTTCTTT. Translated, it gives CAWGPGTEAFF.

J is TRBJ1-2 and V is TRBV5-1, with a weak D call TRBD1 (5 bases). The V and J ends lost 0 bases and 4 bases respectively, with 13 bases between them. Germline CDR1 and CDR2: SGHRS and YFSETQ. The CDR3 spans 15 residues. The CDR3 region has the DNA TGCGCCAGCAGCTTGGACAGGACTACTTTCTATGGCTACACCTTC. Its translation: CASSLDRTTFYGYTF.

This clonotype occurred a few times. The rearrangement joins TRBV27 to TRBJ2-1; D might be TRBD2 (5 bases). Germline V gene data show CDR1 as MNHEY and CDR2 as SMNVEV (reference sequence). Trimming pared 6 bases from V and 5 bases from J, leaving 14 bases between. This CDR3 is built from 14 residues. CDR3 loop: CASRDSHGDNEQFF. The CDR3 DNA reads as TGTGCCAGCAGAGACTCTCACGGGGACAATGAGCAGTTCTTC.

This clonotype came up a few times. This rearrangement joins TRBV5-5 to TRBJ2-7; weak D call: TRBD1 (5 bases). The CDR3 is 15 amino acids. The germline V gene has CDR1 SGHKS and CDR2 YYEKEE (reference sequence). Deletions cut 5 bases from V and 6 bases from J, with 21 bases between. The CDR3: CASSTEGATNREQYF. The CDR3 nucleotides are TGTGCCAGCAGTACCGAAGGGGCAACTAACCGCGAGCAGTACTTC.

This chain joins TRBV7-9 and TRBJ2-3, with 11 bases fitting TRBD2. V gave up 7 bases and J gave up 0 bases; unmatched junction bases: 3. From germline, CDR1 is SEHNR and CDR2 FQNEAQ (reference sequence). This CDR3 has 15 residues. The CDR3 bases are TGTGCCAGCAAGGGGACTAGCGGTAGCACAGATACGCAGTATTTT. Amino acids: CASKGTSGSTDTQYF.

There are many counts of this clonotype. The chain links TRBV27 to TRBJ2-1; 8 bases are shared with TRBD1. V lost 4 bases, J lost 4 bases, and 9 bases stayed unmatched. Germline CDR1 and CDR2: MNHEY and SMNVEV (reference sequence). The length of the CDR3 is 16 residues. CDR3 region: CASSSYNRGDYNEQFF. CDR3 sequence (DNA): TGTGCCAGCAGTTCCTACAACAGGGGGGATTACAATGAGCAGTTCTTC.

The table lists this clonotype with a few counts. V and J are TRBV7-2 and TRBJ2-1, with 7 bases lining up with TRBD1. The germline CDR1 and CDR2 sequences are SGHTA and FQGNSA. This CDR3 region has 15 residues. V was clipped by 3 bases and J by 0 bases; unmatched bases: 2. The CDR3 reads CASSLRGPSYNEQFF. In nucleotides, the CDR3 is TGTGCCAGCAGCTTGAGGGGGCCCTCCTACAATGAGCAGTTCTTC.